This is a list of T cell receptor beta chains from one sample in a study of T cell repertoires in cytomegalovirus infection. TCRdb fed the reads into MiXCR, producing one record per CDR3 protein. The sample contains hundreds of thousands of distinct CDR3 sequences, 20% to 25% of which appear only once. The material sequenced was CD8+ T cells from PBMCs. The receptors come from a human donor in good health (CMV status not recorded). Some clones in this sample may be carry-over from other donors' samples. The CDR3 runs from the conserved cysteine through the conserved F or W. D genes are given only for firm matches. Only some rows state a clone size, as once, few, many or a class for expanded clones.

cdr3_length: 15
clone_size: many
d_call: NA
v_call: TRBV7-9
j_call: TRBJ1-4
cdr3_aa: CASSPPRGGNEKLFF
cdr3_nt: TGTGCCAGCAGCCCGCCCAGGGGAGGGAATGAAAAACTGTTTTTT

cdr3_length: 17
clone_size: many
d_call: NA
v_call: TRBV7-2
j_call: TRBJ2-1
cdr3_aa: CASSLNRVGSLYNEQFF
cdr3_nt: TGTGCCAGCAGCCTTAACAGGGTCGGGTCCCTATACAATGAGCAGTTCTTC

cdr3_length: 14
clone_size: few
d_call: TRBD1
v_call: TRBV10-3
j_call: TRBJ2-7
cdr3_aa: CAISDSGGAYEQYF
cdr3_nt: TGTGCCATCAGTGACTCAGGGGGCGCGTACGAGCAGTACTTC

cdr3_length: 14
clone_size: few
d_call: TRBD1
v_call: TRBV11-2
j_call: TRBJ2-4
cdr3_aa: CASSDGTGVNIQYF
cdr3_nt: TGTGCCAGCAGCGATGGGACAGGGGTGAACATTCAGTACTTC

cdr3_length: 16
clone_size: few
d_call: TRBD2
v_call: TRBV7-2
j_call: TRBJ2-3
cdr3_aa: CASSLGGGLVTDTQYF
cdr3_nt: TGTGCCAGCAGCTTAGGCGGGGGACTTGTTACAGATACGCAGTATTTT

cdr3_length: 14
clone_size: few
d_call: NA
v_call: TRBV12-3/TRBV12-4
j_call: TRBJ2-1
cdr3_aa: CASNLRGQYNEQFF
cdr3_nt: TGTGCCAGCAACTTAAGGGGCCAGTACAATGAGCAGTTCTTC

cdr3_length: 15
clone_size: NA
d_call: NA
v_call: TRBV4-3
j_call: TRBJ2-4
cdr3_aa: CASSQVGGMGNIQYF
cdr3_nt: TGCGCCAGCAGCCAAGTAGGAGGGATGGGAAACATTCAGTACTTC

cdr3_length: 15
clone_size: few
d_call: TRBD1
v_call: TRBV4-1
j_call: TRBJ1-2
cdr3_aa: CASSHDRGDNYGYTF
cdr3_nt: TGCGCCAGCAGCCATGACAGGGGGGACAACTATGGCTACACCTTC

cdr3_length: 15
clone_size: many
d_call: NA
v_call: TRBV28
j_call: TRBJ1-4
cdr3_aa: CASSTRKTTNEKLFF
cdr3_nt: TGTGCCAGCAGTACCCGTAAGACAACTAATGAAAAACTGTTTTTT

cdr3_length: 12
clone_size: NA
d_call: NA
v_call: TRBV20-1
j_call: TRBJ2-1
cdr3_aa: CSASPSFHEQFF
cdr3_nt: TGCAGTGCCAGCCCCAGTTTCCATGAGCAGTTCTTC

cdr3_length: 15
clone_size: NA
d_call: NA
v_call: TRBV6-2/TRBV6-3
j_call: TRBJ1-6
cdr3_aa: CASSNDMDYNSPLHF
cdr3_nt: TGTGCCAGCAGTAACGATATGGACTATAATTCACCCCTCCACTTT

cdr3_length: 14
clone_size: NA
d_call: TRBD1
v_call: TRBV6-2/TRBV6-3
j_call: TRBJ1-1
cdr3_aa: CASEWTGAATEAFF
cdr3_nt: TGTGCCAGCGAATGGACAGGGGCGGCGACTGAAGCTTTCTTT

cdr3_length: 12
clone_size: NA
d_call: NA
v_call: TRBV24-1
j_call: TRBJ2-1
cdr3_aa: CATSAGNNEQFF
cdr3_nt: TGTGCCACCAGTGCGGGAAACAATGAGCAGTTCTTC

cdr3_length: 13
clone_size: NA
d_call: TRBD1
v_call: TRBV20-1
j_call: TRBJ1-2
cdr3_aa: CSARQGASDGYTF
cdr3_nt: TGCAGTGCTAGACAGGGGGCGTCGGATGGCTACACCTTC

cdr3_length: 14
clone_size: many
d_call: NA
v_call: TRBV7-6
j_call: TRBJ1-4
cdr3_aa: CASSFRDTNEKLFF
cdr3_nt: TGTGCCAGCAGCTTCAGAGATACTAATGAAAAACTGTTTTTT

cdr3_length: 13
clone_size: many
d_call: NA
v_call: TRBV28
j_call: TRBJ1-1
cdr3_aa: CASSLSGSEEAFF
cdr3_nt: TGTGCCAGCAGTTTATCGGGTTCCGAAGAAGCTTTCTTT

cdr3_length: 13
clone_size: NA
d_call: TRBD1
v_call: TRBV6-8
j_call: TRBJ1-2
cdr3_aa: CATRTGLNYGYTF
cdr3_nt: TGTGCCACTCGGACAGGGCTTAACTATGGCTACACCTTC

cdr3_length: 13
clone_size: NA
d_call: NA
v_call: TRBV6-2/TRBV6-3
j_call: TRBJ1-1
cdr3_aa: CASRQQGNTEAFF
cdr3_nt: TGTGCCAGCAGACAACAGGGGAACACTGAAGCTTTCTTT

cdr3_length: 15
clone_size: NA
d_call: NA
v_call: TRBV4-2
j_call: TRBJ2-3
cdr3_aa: CAGSQEDTPAHTQYF
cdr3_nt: TGTGCCGGCAGCCAAGAGGACACTCCGGCACATACGCAGTATTTT

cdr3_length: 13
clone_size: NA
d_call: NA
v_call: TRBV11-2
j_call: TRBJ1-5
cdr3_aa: CASSLATGRPQHF
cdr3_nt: TGTGCCAGCAGCTTAGCTACAGGGCGGCCCCAGCATTTT

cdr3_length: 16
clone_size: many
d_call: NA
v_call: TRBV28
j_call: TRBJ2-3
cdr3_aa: CASRSPKRGFTDTQYF
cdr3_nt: TGTGCCAGCAGGTCCCCTAAGAGGGGGTTCACAGATACGCAGTATTTT

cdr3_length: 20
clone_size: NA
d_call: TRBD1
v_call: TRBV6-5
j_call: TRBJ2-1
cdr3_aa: CASSLPRTGGEYSSYNEQFF
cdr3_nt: TGTGCCAGCAGTTTGCCACGGACAGGGGGGGAGTATAGCTCCTACAATGAGCAGTTCTTC

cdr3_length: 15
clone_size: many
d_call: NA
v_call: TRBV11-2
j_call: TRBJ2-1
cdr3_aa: CASSKKPGSYNEQFF
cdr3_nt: TGTGCCAGCAGCAAAAAACCGGGGTCCTACAATGAGCAGTTCTTC

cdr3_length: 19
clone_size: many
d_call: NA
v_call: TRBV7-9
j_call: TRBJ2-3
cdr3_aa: CASSSLASLLGESILTQYF
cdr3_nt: TGTGCCAGCAGCTCCCTCGCATCCCTCCTTGGCGAGTCTATTCTTACGCAGTATTTT

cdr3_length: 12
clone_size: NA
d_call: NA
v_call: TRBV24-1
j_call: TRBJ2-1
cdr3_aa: CATSALDNEQFF
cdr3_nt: TGTGCCACCAGTGCCCTTGACAATGAGCAGTTCTTC

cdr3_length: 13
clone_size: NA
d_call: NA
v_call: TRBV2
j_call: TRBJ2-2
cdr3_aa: CASRQAGTGELFF
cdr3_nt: TGTGCCAGCAGGCAGGCTGGCACCGGGGAGCTGTTTTTT

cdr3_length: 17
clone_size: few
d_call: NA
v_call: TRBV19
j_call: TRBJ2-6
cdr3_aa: CASSIDLSVSGANVLTF
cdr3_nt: TGTGCCAGTAGTATAGATCTATCCGTCTCTGGGGCCAACGTCCTGACTTTC

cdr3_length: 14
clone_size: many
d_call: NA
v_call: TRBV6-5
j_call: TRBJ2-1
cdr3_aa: CASSYQQGYNEQFF
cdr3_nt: TGTGCCAGCAGTTACCAGCAGGGCTACAATGAGCAGTTCTTC

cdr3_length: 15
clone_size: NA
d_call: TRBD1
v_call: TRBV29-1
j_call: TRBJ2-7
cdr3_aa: CSVVYTGQGAYEQYF
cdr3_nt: TGCAGCGTGGTCTACACGGGACAGGGTGCCTACGAGCAGTACTTC

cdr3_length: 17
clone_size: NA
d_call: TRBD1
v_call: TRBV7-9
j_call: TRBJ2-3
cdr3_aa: CASSLDRQGMGTDTQYF
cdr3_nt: TGTGCCAGCAGCTTAGACCGACAGGGTATGGGCACAGATACGCAGTATTTT

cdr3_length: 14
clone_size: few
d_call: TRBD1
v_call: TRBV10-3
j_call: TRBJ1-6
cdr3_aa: CAISGTGDNSPLHF
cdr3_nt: TGTGCCATCAGCGGGACAGGTGATAATTCACCCCTCCACTTT

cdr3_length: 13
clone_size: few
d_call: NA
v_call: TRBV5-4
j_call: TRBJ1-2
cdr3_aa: CAITDSTNYGYTF
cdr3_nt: TGTGCCATAACGGACAGCACCAACTATGGCTACACCTTC

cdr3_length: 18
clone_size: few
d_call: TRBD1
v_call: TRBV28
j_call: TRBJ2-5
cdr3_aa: CASSLWFPDRGYQETQYF
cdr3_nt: TGTGCCAGCAGTTTATGGTTCCCGGACAGGGGGTACCAAGAGACCCAGTACTTC

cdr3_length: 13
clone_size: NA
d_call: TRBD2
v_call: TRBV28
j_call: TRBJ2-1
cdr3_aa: CAISGRLYNEQFF
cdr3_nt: TGTGCCATCTCCGGGAGGTTGTACAATGAGCAGTTCTTC

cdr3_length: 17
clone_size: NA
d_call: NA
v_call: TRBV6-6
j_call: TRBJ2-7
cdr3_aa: CASSYSLETPMMEEQYF
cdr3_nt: TGTGCCAGCAGTTACTCGCTGGAAACACCAATGATGGAGGAGCAGTACTTC

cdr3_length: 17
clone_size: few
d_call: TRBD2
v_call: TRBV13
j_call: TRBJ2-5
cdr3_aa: CASSWPRTSGRQETQYF
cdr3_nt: TGTGCCAGCAGCTGGCCCCGGACTAGCGGGAGACAAGAGACCCAGTACTTC

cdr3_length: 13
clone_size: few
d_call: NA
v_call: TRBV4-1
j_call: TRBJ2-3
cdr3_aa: CASSPPGADTQYF
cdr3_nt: TGCGCCAGCAGCCCCCCGGGGGCAGATACGCAGTATTTT

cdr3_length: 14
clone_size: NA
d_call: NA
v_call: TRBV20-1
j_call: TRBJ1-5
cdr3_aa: CSASSDFSNQPQHF
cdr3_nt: TGCAGTGCTAGCAGTGATTTTAGCAATCAGCCCCAGCATTTT

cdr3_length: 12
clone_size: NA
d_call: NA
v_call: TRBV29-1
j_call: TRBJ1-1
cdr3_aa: CSAYRPHTEAFF
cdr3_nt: TGCAGCGCTTACAGACCCCACACTGAAGCTTTCTTT

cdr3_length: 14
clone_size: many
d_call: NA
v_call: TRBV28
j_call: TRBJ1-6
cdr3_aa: CASSSGQYNSPLHF
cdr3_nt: TGTGCCAGCAGTTCAGGACAATATAATTCACCCCTCCACTTT

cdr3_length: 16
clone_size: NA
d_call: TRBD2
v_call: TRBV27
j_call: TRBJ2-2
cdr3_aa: CASSQGLAGNTGELFF
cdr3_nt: TGTGCCAGCAGTCAGGGACTAGCGGGGAACACCGGGGAGCTGTTTTTT